This record concerns one T cell receptor beta chain sequence. What it recognizes is unknown. The sample originates from a study of T cell responses to AZD1222 COVID-19 vaccine. The wider study: Samples with a second dose at about 4 or about 12 weeks were pooled together. Study conclusions and caveats: Baseline serostatus was positive in only six or seven AZD1222 recipients. Across spike, vaccine-associated CD4 TCRs were found, dominant at 160-218 and 743-854.

Only in-frame clones appear in the TCRdb table, and some are missing; sequencing was by immunoSEQ multiplex PCR. The table includes under 110,000 clones, approximately 87% detected once. This TCR was sampled from an adult in good health. The sample consisted of peripheral blood, taken on day 0 of AZD1222 vaccination.

The CDR3 protein is CASSSGGGGNGYTF. CDR3 coding DNA: TGTGCCAGCAGCTCCGGGGGGGGTGGGAATGGCTACACCTTC. The V and J genes are TRBV5-4 and TRBJ1-2, with D possibly TRBD1 on 5 matching bases. The CDR3 runs 14 residues. V gave up 3 bases and J gave up 6 bases, with 15 bases separating them. The germline CDR1 and CDR2 sequences are SGHNT and YYREEE (reference sequence).